The sequence of this TCR beta chain was determined in a study of blood T cell repertoires in COVID-19. The CDR3 has 19 amino acids. J gave up 2 bases and V 4 bases, and 12 bases lay outside the gene matches. Per the germline V gene, CDR1 is LNHDA and CDR2 is SQIVND (reference sequence). Original analysis: Quantification of nucleated cells was approximated via reference gene primer amplification. TCRdb's copy holds only in-frame clones and misses some; the assay was immunoSEQ multiplex PCR. The V and J calls and clone size are taken from that table; D and trimming were inferred from the DNA. The sample records about 230,000 clones, around 80% being singletons.

The TCR originated in an elderly man with acute or convalescent COVID-19. The J gene is TRBJ2-1, the V gene TRBV19; 12 nucleotides line up with TRBD2. Input material: peripheral blood. CDR3 nucleotides: TGTGCCAGTAGTAACCAATTGGGACTAGCGGGTGGGCCCTACAATGAGCAGTTCTTC. It encodes CASSNQLGLAGGPYNEQFF.